The 11 T cell receptor beta chains listed next were all sequenced from one sample in a study of persistence of HIV-infected CD4 T cells. The libraries were made with immunoSEQ version 4 in survey mode. The method was immunoSEQ multiplex PCR; TCRdb's version includes in-frame clones alone and lacks a portion of them. The sample lists some 23,000 clones; approximately 74% were seen once. These receptors have no known antigen. An overlapping HIV-1 Gag peptide pool stimulated these cells at 0.75 to 1 ug/peptide/mL. CD4+ T cells upregulating both CD40 ligand and CD69 were sorted as responding cells. The material was CD4+ T cells sorted from PBMCs after roughly 18-hour stimulation, obtained from a patient who received antiretroviral therapy. Every receptor here comes from an adult man with HIV who was CMV-seropositive.

Only a few counts were recorded for this clone. The rearrangement links TRBV5-1 to TRBJ1-6; maybe TRBD1 (5 bases). V lost 4 bases and J 0 bases, leaving 20 bases between the germline ends. The CDR3 has 19 amino acids. CDR1 and CDR2 (germline): SGHRS, YFSETQ. The CDR3 loop reads CASSRTSRTLSSYNSPLHF. The DNA of the CDR3 is TGCGCCAGCAGCCGCACTAGTCGGACATTAAGCTCCTATAATTCACCCCTCCACTTT.

DNA for the CDR3: TGTGCCAGCACCCGAGGACAGATGAACACCGGGGAGCTGTTTTTT. As protein: CASTRGQMNTGELFF. The chain is built from TRBV2 and TRBJ2-2; D may be TRBD1 (6 bases). V was clipped by 7 bases and J by 1 base, with 13 bases between them. The CDR3 is made up of 15 amino acids. Germline CDR1 SNHLY, CDR2 FYNNEI.

The chain joins TRBV3-1 (or the pseudogene TRBV3-2) to TRBJ1-2; D might be TRBD1 (5 bases). In germline, CDR1 is LGHDT, CDR2 YNNKEL (reference sequence). The CDR3 has 13 amino acids. V was cut by 1 base and J by 2 bases, with 5 bases left in between. In DNA, the CDR3 is TGTGCCAGCAGCCAAGGGGGGAACTATGGCTACACCTTC. Protein: CASSQGGNYGYTF.

The J gene is TRBJ2-5, the V gene TRBV4-1, with 13 bases aligning to TRBD2. With 6 bases clipped from V and 3 bases from J, the junction kept 4 bases outside the gene matches. Germline V gene lookup returns CDR1 MGHRA and CDR2 YSYEKL. The CDR3 spans 15 residues. The CDR3 bases are TGCGCCAGCAGTACCGGGACTAGCGGGGAAGAGACCCAGTACTTC. Encoded protein: CASSTGTSGEETQYF.

The chain joins TRBV30 to TRBJ1-2; tentatively, D is TRBD1 (5 bases). Germline V lookup: CDR1 GTSNPN, CDR2 SVGIG (reference sequence). With 2 bases removed from V and 4 bases from J, the gap between germline ends came to 23 bases. The CDR3 loop spans 17 amino acids. CDR3 bases: TGTGCCTGGAGTCCCAGAGCTTCTAGGTTTGGGGGCTATGGCTACACCTTC. Its translation is CAWSPRASRFGGYGYTF.

J is TRBJ1-5 and V is TRBV27; D remains ambiguous. This CDR3 contains 15 residues. With 8 bases removed from V and 0 bases from J, the gap between germline ends came to 14 bases. Looked up from germline, CDR1 is MNHEY and CDR2 is SMNVEV (reference sequence). Here the CDR3 reads CASGGRPNSNQPQHF. In DNA form, the CDR3 reads TGTGCCAGCGGTGGGCGGCCTAATAGCAATCAGCCCCAGCATTTT.

The chain employs TRBV5-8 and TRBJ1-5; no reliable D call. The CDR3 is 15 amino acids. V was cut by 4 bases and J by 2 bases, with 13 bases left in between. Germline CDR1 is SGHTS and CDR2 is YDEGEE. The CDR3 DNA is TGTGCCAGCAGCCCGCGAGTATTTGGCAATCAGCCCCAGCATTTT. Amino acid sequence: CASSPRVFGNQPQHF.

In the case of this clone: One end of the junction varies from germline; a read error may be responsible. The chain carries TRBV18 and TRBJ1-2, with 9 bases aligning to TRBD1. CDR1 is KGHSH and CDR2 is LQKENI in the germline V gene. The length of the CDR3 is 13 residues. CDR3: CASSPTGGDRPTF. CDR3 in DNA: TGTGCCAGCTCACCTACAGGGGGCGATCGTCCGACTTTC.

The chain links TRBV4-1 to TRBJ2-6; D is undetermined. The germline V gene has CDR1 MGHRA and CDR2 YSYEKL. The CDR3 is made up of 14 amino acids. V dropped 2 bases and J dropped 1 base, with 3 bases sitting between them. DNA for the CDR3: TGCGCCAGCAGCCAAAAATCTGGGGCCAACGTCCTGACTTTC. Its translation: CASSQKSGANVLTF.

The V and J genes are TRBV7-8 and TRBJ2-3, with 8 bases that match TRBD2. This CDR3 is 15 amino acids long. The trim removed 6 bases at V and 4 bases at J, leaving 9 bases unmatched. Germline CDR1 reads SGHVS; CDR2 reads FQNEAQ. CDR3 in amino acids: CASSVVAGRADTQYF. The CDR3 nucleotides read TGTGCCAGCAGTGTAGTAGCGGGGAGGGCAGATACGCAGTATTTT.

The chain recombines TRBV4-1 with TRBJ2-7; D perhaps matches TRBD2 (5 bases). Germline CDR1 and CDR2: MGHRA and YSYEKL. CDR3 length equals 14 residues. Trimming removed 6 bases from V and 4 bases from J, with 16 bases in between. The CDR3 nucleotides are TGCGCCAGCAGGGATCCGGGAAACGCTTACGAGCAGTACTTC. Translated, it gives CASRDPGNAYEQYF.